A single sample gave rise to the 12 T cell receptor beta chains below, sequenced in a study of T cells in Graves' hyperthyroidism and ophthalmopathy. From RNA transcripts, TCR beta CDR3 regions were amplified. HTBI primers were the set used in a first-round RT-PCR of the TCR CDR3. One entry per CDR3 protein results from TCRdb running MiXCR on the multiplex PCR reads. The sample includes a few hundred thousand distinct CDR3 sequences, 13% to 15% seen only once; the top ten take 15% to 20%. The sequenced sample was blood. These receptors were obtained from a woman under 30 with Graves' hyperthyroidism.

This clonotype was found many times. The CDR3 DNA is TGTGCCAGCAGCCCACGAGGGGGGGGCTGCAATCAGCCCCAGCATTTT. This gives the protein CASSPRGGGCNQPQHF. The chain combines TRBV6-9 with TRBJ1-5; possibly TRBD1 for D (6 bases). CDR1 is MNHGY and CDR2 is SVAAGI in the germline V gene. The CDR3 totals 16 residues. Trimming removed 6 bases from V and 2 bases from J, with 17 bases in between.

This clonotype has a count of ten or more. This CDR3 reads CASSYSWLPGVGRVRGYGYTF. The DNA for the CDR3 is TGTGCCAGCAGTTACTCCTGGTTGCCGGGGGTCGGACGGGTGAGGGGCTATGGCTACACCTTC. The chain employs TRBV6-5 and TRBJ1-2; D perhaps matches TRBD1 (5 bases). Germline lookup yields CDR1 MNHEY and CDR2 SVGAGI. The CDR3 is 21 amino acids. V gave up 0 bases and J gave up 4 bases, with 30 bases separating them.

As for this clonotype: A read error may explain this, as a much larger clone is one base away. This chain joins TRBV11-2 and TRBJ2-7; D is undetermined. Germline V CDR1 and CDR2: SGHAT, FQNNGV. Trimming pared 1 base from V and 0 bases from J, leaving 7 bases between. The CDR3 length is 14 residues. This chain's CDR3 is CASSLGWSSYEQYF. The CDR3 nucleotides read TGTGCCAGCAGCTTAGGATGGAGCTCCTACGAGCAGTACTTC.

The chain joins TRBV6-5 to TRBJ2-1; D is unclear. V lost 2 bases, J lost 10 bases, and 6 bases lay in between. This CDR3 spans 11 amino acids. Looked up from germline, CDR1 is MNHEY and CDR2 is SVGAGI. CDR3 coding DNA: TGTGCCAGCAGTTACGCCTCCGAGCAGTTCTTC. This codes for CASSYASEQFF.

This clonotype was found a few times. The chain carries TRBV20-1 and TRBJ2-3; D possibly corresponds to TRBD2 (5 bases). Germline CDR1 DFQATT, CDR2 SNEGSKA (reference sequence). Trimming stripped 0 bases from V and 4 bases from J, with 14 bases between. This CDR3 contains 15 residues. Here the CDR3 reads CSARDQRAAADTQYF. For the CDR3, the DNA is TGCAGTGCTAGAGATCAAAGAGCGGCCGCAGATACGCAGTATTTT.

This clonotype was seen ten or more times. The chain recombines TRBV12-3 or TRBV12-4 with TRBJ2-1, with TRBD2 identical over 9 bases. V shed 4 bases, J shed 8 bases, and the junction held 12 bases outside the gene matches. This CDR3 contains 16 residues. CDR3 loop: CASSSLGSGRRDEQFF. In nucleotides, the CDR3 is TGTGCCAGCAGTTCTTTGGGTAGCGGGAGAAGGGATGAGCAGTTCTTC.

The chain employs TRBV3-1 and TRBJ2-7, with D uncertain. Per the germline V gene, CDR1 is LGHDT and CDR2 is YNNKEL (reference sequence). The CDR3 covers 14 residues. V lost 0 bases and J 1 base, leaving 7 bases between the germline ends. This CDR3 reads CASSQDVQSYEQYF. The CDR3 DNA follows: TGTGCCAGCAGCCAAGATGTTCAGTCCTACGAGCAGTACTTC.

The V call is TRBV10-1, the J call TRBJ2-2, with D unresolved. CDR1 and CDR2 (germline): WNHNN, SYGVQD (reference sequence). CDR3 size: 11 residues. The V end was cut by 8 bases, the J end by 5 bases, with 6 bases between. CDR3 nucleotide sequence: TGCGCCAGCTGGAGAACCGGGGAGCTGTTTTTT. It encodes CASWRTGELFF.

This clonotype was counted ten times or more. This rearrangement joins TRBV3-1 to TRBJ2-1; TRBD2 might be the D (6 bases). Germline V CDR1 and CDR2: LGHDT, YNNKEL (reference sequence). Trimming removed 4 bases at V and 8 bases at J, with 18 bases between. CDR3 length equals 15 residues. Here the CDR3 reads CASSPYRGIQDEQFF. Written as DNA, the CDR3 is TGTGCCAGCAGCCCCTACCGGGGGATACAGGATGAGCAGTTCTTC.

Many counts were recorded for this clonotype. This chain links TRBV27 with TRBJ2-1; D is perhaps TRBD2 (6 bases). This CDR3 contains 13 residues. Deletions cut 3 bases from V and 10 bases from J, with 13 bases between. CDR1 is MNHEY and CDR2 is SMNVEV in the germline V gene (reference sequence). The CDR3 DNA follows: TGTGCCAGCAGTTTTGGAGGGGCTGAAGAGCAGTTCTTC. Its protein product is CASSFGGAEEQFF.

In its sample, this clonotype was seen many times. The chain employs TRBV5-8 and TRBJ2-3; perhaps D is TRBD1 or TRBD2 (5 bases each). Between the trimmed V and J ends, which lost 4 bases and 2 bases, there was a span of 17 bases. Germline CDR1 reads SGHTS; CDR2 reads YDEGEE. The CDR3 has 16 amino acids. Here the CDR3 reads CASSPLEGLYTDTQYF. The CDR3 DNA reads TGTGCCAGCAGCCCCCTCGAGGGGCTGTACACAGATACGCAGTATTTT.

There are many counts of this clonotype. This chain links TRBV11-3 with TRBJ2-2; TRBD2 aligns across 7 bases. Germline loops: CDR1 SGHNT, CDR2 YENEEA. CDR3 size: 17 residues. V was clipped by 2 bases and J by 0 bases; unmatched bases: 6. In DNA, the CDR3 is TGTGCCAGCAGCTTAACCAGGACTAGTGCGAACACCGGGGAGCTGTTTTTT. Protein sequence: CASSLTRTSANTGELFF.